This is a list of T cell receptor beta chains from one sample in a study of cytomegalovirus exposure and HLA in healthy donors. The method was immunoSEQ multiplex PCR; TCRdb's version includes in-frame clones alone and lacks a portion of them. Altogether approximately 190,000 clones are present, 82% being singletons, with the ten largest covering under 7.5%. The source material was PBMCs. These receptor sequences come from a woman aged 45-65 years in good health and CMV-seropositive. CDR3s leave out the opening cysteine and the closing phenylalanine or tryptophan. Each record gives: V gene, J gene, clone size, CDR3 protein. Clone size appears in some rows only: once, few, many, or a class for an expanded clone.

TRBV7-9	TRBJ2-6	.	ASSLASSGANGLT
TRBV4-1	TRBJ2-4	.	ASSQDRAGGLLPRAKNIQY
TRBV2	TRBJ1-4	.	ASRGPFTGKLF
TRBV28	TRBJ2-3	.	ASRKQPNLLDTQY
TRBV6-5	TRBJ2-5	.	ASSYGGQQETQY
TRBV6-6	TRBJ2-3	.	ASSPNSDTQY
TRBV27	TRBJ1-6	once	ASWPGGPGSPLH
TRBV18	TRBJ2-2	.	ASSPQGTGNTGELF
TRBV7-9	TRBJ1-5	.	SSARGGQPQH
TRBV10-3	TRBJ1-1	.	AMRTVANTEAF
TRBV7-9	TRBJ1-1	.	ASRLDLAEAF
TRBV5-4	TRBJ2-5	.	ASSLIGGAETQY
TRBV5-1	TRBJ2-3	.	ASSLVSERTDTQY
TRBV25-1	TRBJ2-5	.	ASSDPGGVEETQY
TRBV2	TRBJ1-5	.	ASGRGENQPQH
TRBV7-2	TRBJ2-1	.	ASSSKPSGHPAWGQF
TRBV28	TRBJ1-5	.	ASSLEGLGRNQPQH
TRBV7-3	TRBJ2-5	.	ASSSYATGVETQY
TRBV7-2	TRBJ2-7	.	ASSSRPGQGAYEQY
TRBV6-6	TRBJ2-7	.	ASSYSARSSYEQY
TRBV20-1	TRBJ1-1	.	SARDSPEAF
TRBV18	TRBJ2-5	.	ASSAGIRVETQY